This TCR beta chain came from a study of CD8 T cells in Susac syndrome. Germline trimming cut 6 bases from V and 0 bases from J; bases unmatched to any gene: 9. The germline V gene encodes CDR1 SQVTM and CDR2 ANQGSEA. The CDR3 length is 15 residues. Roughly 0.45 to 1 ug RNA was reverse transcribed with random hexamers. An immunoSEQ multiplex PCR generated amplified TCR beta CDR3 products spanning 54 Vbeta and 13 Jbeta. In TCRdb, the immunoSEQ multiplex PCR reads were re-called with MiXCR into one record per CDR3 protein. The data show about 52,000 distinct CDR3 sequences, 93% seen once. Sequencing was performed on CD8+ T cells from PBMCs. The V call is TRBV29-1, the J call TRBJ2-5; 8 bases are a match to TRBD2. The receptor comes from a human donor with multiple sclerosis. This CDR3 is CSVADIAGHQETQYF. The CDR3 coding sequence is TGCAGCGTGGCAGACATAGCGGGGCACCAAGAGACCCAGTACTTC.